A selection of T cell receptor beta chains follows, all from one sample in a study of T cells in Graves' hyperthyroidism and ophthalmopathy. MiXCR, applied by TCRdb to the multiplex PCR reads, yields one record per CDR3 protein. The table lists 250,000 to 300,000 distinct CDR3 sequences, 12% to 15% of them singletons, with under 8% in the top ten. Material: blood. These receptors came from a woman aged 35 to 49 with Graves' hyperthyroidism. The CDR3 runs from the conserved cysteine through the conserved F or W. Fields, in order: clone size, D gene, J gene, V gene, CDR3 protein, CDR3 DNA. A D gene is named only where the DNA matches it firmly. The size entry is marked missing in some rows and otherwise reads once, few, many or a size class.

once,-,TRBJ1-6,TRBV6-2/TRBV6-3,CASSYSKGDSPLHF,TGTGCCAGCAGTTACTCGAAGGGGGATTCACCCCTCCACTTT
many,TRBD1,TRBJ1-2,TRBV28,CASSPRGNYGYTF,TGTGCCAGCAGCCCCAGGGGGAACTATGGCTACACCTTC
few,-,TRBJ2-1,TRBV5-8,CASSSGVGISSYNEQFF,TGTGCCAGTTCATCGGGGGTGGGGATATCCTCCTACAATGAGCAGTTCTTC
many,-,TRBJ2-5,TRBV13,CASRASPQTQETQYF,TGTGCCAGCAGGGCCTCCCCACAAACGCAAGAGACCCAGTACTTC
many,TRBD2,TRBJ2-1,TRBV24-1,CATRATSGRANEQFF,TGTGCCACCAGGGCTACTAGCGGGAGGGCCAATGAGCAGTTCTTC
many,TRBD1,TRBJ1-1,TRBV27,CASQTGTGFEAFF,TGTGCCAGCCAAACCGGGACAGGGTTTGAAGCTTTCTTT
many,-,TRBJ1-4,TRBV28,CASSPFGGGEKLFF,TGTGCCAGCAGCCCTTTCGGGGGTGGTGAAAAACTGTTTTTT
many,-,TRBJ1-2,TRBV6-1,CASSDRVYGYTF,TGTGCCAGCAGTGACAGGGTTTATGGCTACACCTTC
many,-,TRBJ2-1,TRBV2,CASAAGRSYNEQFF,TGTGCCAGCGCCGCGGGCCGCTCCTACAATGAGCAGTTCTTC
many,-,TRBJ1-1,TRBV6-1,CASSRGGNTEAFF,TGTGCCAGCAGTCGGGGGGGGAACACTGAAGCTTTCTTT
-,-,TRBJ1-2,TRBV20-1,CSARGANLYGYTF,TGCAGTGCTAGAGGGGCAAACCTCTATGGCTACACCTTC
-,TRBD1,TRBJ2-7,TRBV11-2,CASSLFLGQGNSYEQYF,TGTGCCAGCAGCTTATTCTTGGGACAGGGGAATTCCTACGAGCAGTACTTC
many,-,TRBJ2-3,TRBV7-8,CASSRTRDPSTDTQYF,TGTGCCAGCAGCCGGACTCGGGACCCAAGCACAGATACGCAGTATTTT
-,-,TRBJ1-2,TRBV19,CASSRGTPAAGYTF,TGTGCCAGTAGTAGGGGGACGCCCGCCGCGGGCTACACCTTC
many,-,TRBJ1-2,TRBV2,CASSDQPLNYGYTF,TGTGCCAGCAGTGATCAGCCCCTTAACTATGGCTACACCTTC
many,TRBD1,TRBJ1-2,TRBV15,CATSSETGGDYGYTF,TGTGCCACCAGCAGTGAAACAGGGGGCGACTATGGCTACACCTTC
few,TRBD2,TRBJ2-2,TRBV24-1,CATGRAGVSSTGELFF,TGTGCCACCGGAAGAGCGGGAGTGAGCAGCACCGGGGAGCTGTTTTTT
many,TRBD1,TRBJ1-1,TRBV20-1,CSARDRTGAYTEAFF,TGCAGTGCTAGAGATCGAACAGGGGCTTACACTGAAGCTTTCTTT
many,-,TRBJ1-2,TRBV2,CASSETTDLIQGNYGYTF,TGTGCCAGCAGTGAGACGACCGACTTGATACAGGGAAACTATGGCTACACCTTC
many,-,TRBJ1-2,TRBV5-6,CASGDGGYTF,TGTGCCAGCGGGGACGGTGGCTACACCTTC
-,TRBD1,TRBJ1-5,TRBV6-1,CASREHLTGGNQPQHF,TGTGCCAGCAGAGAGCATTTGACAGGGGGCAATCAGCCCCAGCATTTT
few,-,TRBJ1-2,TRBV27,CASSGWGGAYGYTF,TGTGCCAGCAGCGGCTGGGGAGGGGCCTATGGCTACACCTTC
-,-,TRBJ2-7,TRBV15,CATSSLDDIYEQYF,TGTGCCACCAGCAGCTTAGACGACATCTACGAGCAGTACTTC
few,TRBD2,TRBJ2-1,TRBV7-3,CASSQTSGYNEQFF,TGTGCCAGCAGCCAGACTAGCGGTTACAATGAGCAGTTCTTC
-,TRBD2,TRBJ2-1,TRBV24-1,CATSGGTSELYNEQFF,TGTGCCACCAGCGGCGGGACTAGCGAATTATACAATGAGCAGTTCTTC
-,TRBD2,TRBJ2-1,TRBV24-1,CATSEATIAGRNEQFF,TGTGCCACCAGTGAAGCCACAATAGCGGGCCGCAATGAGCAGTTCTTC
many,-,TRBJ1-1,TRBV12-3/TRBV12-4,CASTSVRGRTEAFF,TGTGCCAGCACCTCGGTGCGGGGCAGGACTGAAGCTTTCTTT
-,-,TRBJ2-1,TRBV9,CASSVVSGRIGINEQFF,TGTGCCAGCAGCGTAGTTTCGGGGCGGATTGGAATCAATGAGCAGTTCTTC
-,-,TRBJ1-2,TRBV27,CASRNSASPNYGYTF,TGTGCCAGCAGGAACTCGGCCAGCCCCAACTATGGCTACACCTTC
many,-,TRBJ2-5,TRBV7-2,CASSSRTEETQYF,TGTGCCAGCAGCTCTAGGACGGAAGAGACCCAGTACTTC
few,-,TRBJ1-2,TRBV20-1,CSARSPAVYGYTF,TGCAGTGCCCGGAGCCCAGCCGTCTATGGCTACACCTTC
-,-,TRBJ2-6,TRBV30,CAWRLSGANVLTF,TGTGCCTGGAGGCTGTCCGGGGCCAACGTCCTGACTTTC
-,-,TRBJ1-5,TRBV15,CATSRERGSNQPQHF,TGTGCCACCAGCAGAGAACGGGGAAGCAATCAGCCCCAGCATTTT
many,-,TRBJ2-1,TRBV28,CASSQAPSYNEQFF,TGTGCCAGCAGTCAAGCTCCCTCCTACAATGAGCAGTTCTTC
many,-,TRBJ2-3,TRBV3-1,CASSPRPYSSTDTQYF,TGTGCCAGCAGCCCGCGACCCTATTCTAGCACAGATACGCAGTATTTT
many,-,TRBJ1-5,TRBV6-1,CASSEDGRQYSNQPQHF,TGTGCCAGCAGTGAAGATGGGAGGCAGTATAGCAATCAGCCCCAGCATTTT
-,-,TRBJ2-3,TRBV20-1,CSALGHPLIDTQYF,TGCAGTGCTCTAGGACACCCGCTGATAGATACGCAGTATTTT
many,-,TRBJ2-3,TRBV20-1,CSARQGLYPYTQYF,TGCAGTGCTAGACAAGGACTGTACCCTTATACGCAGTATTTT
many,-,TRBJ1-3,TRBV2,CASSVSEAGRNTIYF,TGTGCCAGCAGCGTTAGTGAAGCAGGACGAAACACCATATATTTT
-,TRBD2,TRBJ2-1,TRBV24-1,CATSEPTSARQFF,TGTGCCACCAGTGAGCCGACTAGCGCCCGGCAGTTCTTC
few,TRBD2,TRBJ2-5,TRBV29-1,CSAPAAGYGTQYF,TGCAGCGCCCCTGCAGCGGGATACGGGACCCAGTACTTC
many,TRBD2,TRBJ2-1,TRBV27,CASSFSPGLAAYNEQFF,TGTGCCAGCAGTTTCTCGCCGGGACTAGCGGCCTACAATGAGCAGTTCTTC
many,-,TRBJ1-1,TRBV11-3,CASSLGGGSLNTEAFF,TGTGCCAGCAGCTTAGGGGGGGGCAGCCTTAACACTGAAGCTTTCTTT
many,-,TRBJ1-2,TRBV12-3/TRBV12-4,CASSFGGWYGYTF,TGTGCCAGCAGTTTCGGGGGGTGGTATGGCTACACCTTC
many,-,TRBJ1-5,TRBV28,CASSFKGQPQHF,TGTGCCAGCAGTTTTAAAGGCCAGCCCCAGCATTTT
many,TRBD2,TRBJ2-1,TRBV20-1,CSAGLDTHEQFF,TGCAGTGCTGGACTAGATACACATGAGCAGTTCTTC
-,-,TRBJ1-1,TRBV7-9,CASSPRGGGGTEAFF,TGTGCCAGCAGCCCTCGGGGCGGGGGGGGCACTGAAGCTTTCTTT
-,TRBD1,TRBJ2-4,TRBV7-8,CASSLARTGAKNIQYF,TGTGCCAGCAGCTTAGCCAGGACAGGGGCCAAAAACATTCAGTACTTC
few,TRBD2,TRBJ2-1,TRBV28,CASSSFSGGEYNEQFF,TGTGCCAGCAGCTCGTTTAGCGGGGGGGAGTACAATGAGCAGTTCTTC
many,TRBD2,TRBJ2-5,TRBV9,CASNSGGGETQYF,TGTGCCAGCAACAGTGGGGGGGGAGAGACCCAGTACTTC
-,TRBD1,TRBJ1-6,TRBV25-1,CASSTGGGVDSPLHF,TGTGCCAGCAGCACAGGGGGAGGAGTCGATTCACCCCTCCACTTT
-,-,TRBJ2-1,TRBV28,CASSLVPGPRNEQFF,TGTGCCAGCAGTTTAGTTCCGGGTCCCAGGAATGAGCAGTTCTTC
many,TRBD2,TRBJ2-2,TRBV3-1,CASILAGAGGELFF,TGTGCCAGCATCCTAGCGGGAGCGGGCGGGGAGCTGTTTTTT
many,TRBD2,TRBJ2-5,TRBV24-1,CATSEIDGGEETQYF,TGTGCCACCAGTGAGATAGATGGGGGGGAAGAGACCCAGTACTTC
-,-,TRBJ2-7,TRBV4-1,CASSQGAGGSYEQYF,TGCGCCAGCAGCCAAGGGGCAGGTGGTTCCTACGAGCAGTACTTC
-,-,TRBJ2-3,TRBV2,CASSAGSPHTDTQYF,TGTGCCAGCAGTGCGGGCTCCCCCCACACAGATACGCAGTATTTT
many,-,TRBJ2-5,TRBV20-1,CSARTIRRSQETQYF,TGCAGTGCCCGCACAATCAGACGGAGTCAAGAGACCCAGTACTTC